This entry lists 12 T cell receptor beta chains sequenced from one sample in a study of blood T cell repertoires in COVID-19. TCRdb keeps only in-frame clones here, not all; method: immunoSEQ multiplex PCR. The sample carries over 15,000 clones, approximately 80% recorded once. Source material: peripheral blood. These TCRs come from an elderly man with active COVID-19.

The chain joins TRBV12-3 or TRBV12-4 to TRBJ2-1; 8 nucleotides agree with TRBD1. The CDR3 loop spans 13 amino acids. The junction had 7 bases not matched to a gene; V was cut back by 7 bases and J by 8 bases. CDR3 protein: CASTGQGMDEQFF. The CDR3 coding sequence is TGTGCCAGCACAGGACAGGGTATGGATGAGCAGTTCTTC.

V gene TRBV20-1 combines with J gene TRBJ2-5; 8 bases align to TRBD2. With 3 bases clipped from V and 4 bases from J, the junction kept 10 bases outside the gene matches. Per the germline V gene, CDR1 is DFQATT and CDR2 is SNEGSKA (reference sequence). The CDR3 is made up of 15 amino acids. The CDR3 is CSASLGGRSTETQYF. CDR3 bases: TGCAGTGCTAGTTTGGGCGGGAGGTCGACAGAGACCCAGTACTTC.

Remarks on this clone: Its ends do not fully match the called genes, so a read error is possible. The rearrangement links TRBV20-1 to TRBJ2-7, with D possibly being TRBD1 (6 bases). This CDR3 is 11 amino acids long. Germline V lookup: CDR1 DFQATT, CDR2 SNEGSKA (reference sequence). In nucleotides, the CDR3 is TGCAGTGCTGCCCGTCCGACAGGCCAGGACTTC. Its translation: CSAARPTGQDF.

The chain links TRBV5-1 to TRBJ2-1, with 7 bases fitting TRBD1. Germline V gene lookup returns CDR1 SGHRS and CDR2 YFSETQ. Trimming removed 2 bases from V and 6 bases from J; junction bases left unmatched: 8. The CDR3 is 15 amino acids. DNA for the CDR3: TGCGCCAGCAGCTTTTTTGGGACAGAGATCAATGAGCAGTTCTTC. Protein product: CASSFFGTEINEQFF.

In this sample, this clone turned up a few times. The chain employs TRBV4-2 and TRBJ2-1; 8 positions agree with TRBD2. This CDR3 has 16 amino acids. Losses at the gene ends were 0 bases for V and 4 bases for J; bases not matched to a gene: 5. Germline CDR1 LGHNA, CDR2 YNFKEQ. The CDR3 region has the DNA TGTGCCAGCAGCCAAGATATGAGCGGGGGATACAATGAGCAGTTCTTC. As protein: CASSQDMSGGYNEQFF.

The chain joins TRBV30 to TRBJ2-7, with 7 bases fitting TRBD2. Germline V gene sequence: CDR1 GTSNPN, CDR2 SVGIG (reference sequence). The trim removed 2 bases at V and 3 bases at J, leaving 4 bases unmatched. There are 13 residues in the CDR3. CDR3 residues: CAWSYAGVYEQYF. The DNA for the CDR3 is TGTGCCTGGAGTTACGCGGGAGTCTACGAGCAGTACTTC.

The chain joins TRBV2 to TRBJ2-1, with TRBD2 identical over 14 bases. Per germline, CDR1 SNHLY and CDR2 FYNNEI. With V trimmed by 4 bases and J by 10 bases, 12 bases remained unmatched. The CDR3 sequence is 17 residues long. The CDR3 bases are TGTGCCAGCAGTGTGACTAGCGGGAGGGCCATTGGGGGGGAGCAGTTCTTC. Its protein is CASSVTSGRAIGGEQFF.

The chain carries TRBV6-5 and TRBJ2-4; no definite D call. The V end was cut by 4 bases, the J end by 5 bases, with 9 bases between. Germline assignment: CDR1 MNHEY and CDR2 SVGAGI. The CDR3 is made up of 13 amino acids. The CDR3 sequence: CASSSNRENIQYF. The CDR3, as DNA: TGTGCCAGCAGTTCCAACCGCGAAAACATTCAGTACTTC.

This clone was seen a single time. The DNA for the CDR3 is TGTGCCGGAGATACCCAGGGGGCCTTTAATGAAAAACTGTTTTTT. Its protein is CAGDTQGAFNEKLFF. The chain combines TRBV30 with TRBJ1-4, with 8 nucleotides matching TRBD1. The CDR3 runs to 15 residues. V trimming: 8 bases; J trimming: 4 bases; junction bases outside the gene matches: 12. From germline, CDR1 is GTSNPN and CDR2 SVGIG (reference sequence).

CDR3 protein: CASSSSGARHSPLHF. In DNA form, the CDR3 reads TGTGCCAGCAGCTCTTCGGGAGCCAGGCATTCACCCCTCCACTTT. J is TRBJ1-6 and V is TRBV7-8; unclear D gene. Trimming removed 4 bases from V and 8 bases from J, with 15 bases in between. The CDR3 runs 15 residues. Germline-derived CDR1 and CDR2 are SGHVS and FQNEAQ. The full variable domain, its missing parts supplied by reference TRBV7-8 and TRBJ1-6, is GAGVSQSPRYKVAKRGQDVALRCDPISGHVSLFWYQQALGQGPEFLTYFQNEAQLDKSGLPSDRFFAERPEGSVSTLKIQRTQQEDSAVYLCASSSSGARHSPLHFGNGTRLTVT.

V is TRBV29-1 and J is TRBJ2-7, with TRBD2 identical over 13 bases. The CDR3 is 15 amino acids. Germline V CDR1 and CDR2: SQVTM, ANQGSEA. After removal of 5 bases from V and 0 bases from J, the junction contained 4 bases not matched to a gene. The CDR3 DNA reads as TGCAGCGTTCCCGGGACTAGCGGGAACTCCTACGAGCAGTACTTC. Translation: CSVPGTSGNSYEQYF.

The chain has TRBV3-1 (or the pseudogene TRBV3-2) and TRBJ2-1; D perhaps matches TRBD1 (6 bases). V dropped 1 base and J dropped 6 bases, with 10 bases sitting between them. CDR1 and CDR2 (germline): LGHDT, YNNKEL (reference sequence). The CDR3 is 14 residues long. The CDR3 region is CASSQAGQFNEQFF. CDR3 bases: TGTGCCAGCAGCCAAGCTGGACAGTTCAATGAGCAGTTCTTC.